This T cell receptor (beta chain) is drawn from a study of blood T cell repertoires in COVID-19. The wider study: Sites in the United States, Italy and Spain provided acute and convalescent COVID-19 samples. T cells, B-cell-depleted T cells, or PBMCs provided the cDNA or gDNA that served as material.

Germline CDR1 is LNHNV and CDR2 is YYDKDF (reference sequence). This CDR3 contains 13 residues. Trimming pared 1 base from V and 10 bases from J, leaving 8 bases between. As originally analysed: Amplification with reference gene primers provided the estimates of nucleated cell counts. TCRdb's table, derived via immunoSEQ multiplex PCR, lists solely in-frame clones and lacks some. D and trimming were read from the DNA, whereas the V and J calls and clone size are those reported in that table. The sample holds 25,000 to 30,000 clones, 55% to 75% seen once. The chain links TRBV15 to TRBJ1-6; D not resolved. The sequence came from a boy aged 2 to 10 with active or convalescent COVID-19. The specimen sequenced was peripheral blood. CDR3 sequence reads: CATSRGNFSPLHF. The CDR3 bases are TGTGCCACCAGCAGAGGAAACTTCTCACCCCTCCACTTT.